These 24 T cell receptor beta chains came from one sample sequenced in a study of Graves' ophthalmopathy and Graves' hyperthyroidism (dated by TCRdb to between 2017 and 2018). The instrument was an Illumina HiSeq 2000. TCR beta CDR3 regions were amplified from RNA transcripts for repertoire sequencing. The first round of RT-PCR was done with HTBI primers and the Qiagen OneStep RT-PCR kit, and was followed by a second round of multiplex PCR, then size selection and purification. TCRdb trimmed the raw reads at Q25, called clones with MiXCR and kept productive beta chains. Under each unique CDR3 protein, matching rows form one entry showing the most common genes and DNA. This sample gives approximately 700,000 distinct CDR3 sequences in total; under 50% of them show up just once. The ten most abundant clones make up over 2.5% of the sample. The sequencing input was peripheral blood. Receptors originate from an adult man with Graves' ophthalmopathy.

This clonotype was counted at least ten times. This chain joins TRBV19 and TRBJ2-2, with D unclear. Trimming left V 1 base short and J 4 bases short, with 10 bases between. The CDR3 length is 15 residues. CDR1 is LNHDA, CDR2 SQIVND, per germline (reference sequence). The chain's CDR3 is CASSIVGARTGELFF. Written as DNA, the CDR3 is TGTGCCAGTAGTATAGTGGGCGCGCGCACCGGGGAGCTGTTTTTT.

The chain employs TRBV10-3 and TRBJ1-5; TRBD1 aligns across 7 bases. Unmatched junction bases numbered 7, after V lost 2 bases and J lost 3 bases. CDR3 size: 16 residues. In germline, CDR1 is ENHRY, CDR2 SYGVKD. The CDR3 bases are TGTGCCATCAGTGAGGGGGACAGCAGTAACAATCAGCCCCAGCATTTT. Translated, it gives CAISEGDSSNNQPQHF.

This clonotype occurred many times. The chain has TRBV7-2 and TRBJ1-2; D is unclear. The CDR3 extends over 14 amino acids. The germline V gene has CDR1 SGHTA and CDR2 FQGNSA. Trimming pared 5 bases from V and 0 bases from J, leaving 10 bases between. CDR3 bases: TGTGCCAGCAGCCACGGACCATCTAACTATGGCTACACCTTC. Amino acid sequence: CASSHGPSNYGYTF.

This clonotype occurred many times. V gene TRBV7-9 combines with J gene TRBJ1-1, with D perhaps TRBD1 (5 bases). Between the trimmed V and J ends, which lost 6 bases and 1 base, there was a span of 12 bases. Germline CDR1 SEHNR, CDR2 FQNEAQ (reference sequence). This CDR3 has 14 amino acids. CDR3 amino acids: CASREVGGNTEAFF. DNA for the CDR3: TGTGCCAGCAGAGAGGTTGGGGGGAACACTGAAGCTTTCTTT.

A note on this clonotype: This sequence may be a read error, since a much larger clone differs from it by one base. The V call is TRBV10-3, the J call TRBJ1-1; D gene uncertain. Trimming took 10 bases from V and 4 from J, leaving 13 bases between them. The germline CDR1 and CDR2 sequences are ENHRY and SYGVKD. CDR3 length equals 12 residues. The CDR3 protein is CATGSRPTEAFF. DNA for the CDR3: TGTGCCACCGGCAGTCGTCCCACTGAAGCTTTCTTT.

The V gene is TRBV2, the J gene TRBJ2-7; D unresolved. Per the germline V gene, CDR1 is SNHLY and CDR2 is FYNNEI. Trimming pared 8 bases from V and 3 bases from J, leaving 14 bases between. The CDR3 totals 13 residues. The CDR3 spells CASGLGVDYEQYF. CDR3 nucleotides: TGTGCCAGCGGCCTCGGTGTGGACTACGAGCAGTACTTC.

V and J are TRBV29-1 and TRBJ1-1; TRBD1 is a possible D gene (6 bases). Germline assignment: CDR1 SQVTM and CDR2 ANQGSEA. V was cut by 7 bases and J by 7 bases, with 19 bases left in between. The CDR3 contains 13 residues. The CDR3 spells CSGGGNQRFEAFF. DNA of the CDR3: TGCAGCGGGGGGGGCAACCAAAGATTTGAAGCTTTCTTT.

This clonotype was counted at least ten times. V gene TRBV5-1 combines with J gene TRBJ1-1; 10 positions agree with TRBD1. V shed 4 bases, J shed 4 bases, and the junction held 4 bases outside the gene matches. Germline-derived CDR1 and CDR2 are SGHRS and YFSETQ. The CDR3 consists of 14 residues. The CDR3 spells CASSDGQGGTEAFF. The CDR3 DNA follows: TGCGCCAGCAGCGATGGACAGGGGGGCACTGAAGCTTTCTTT. The whole variable domain, filled in from reference TRBV5-1 and TRBJ1-1, reads KAGVTQTPRYLIKTRGQQVTLSCSPISGHRSVSWYQQTPGQGLQFLFEYFSETQRNKGNFPGRFSGRQFSNSRSEMNVSTLELGDSALYLCASSDGQGGTEAFFGQGTRLTVV.

This clonotype has a handful of counts. CDR3 protein: CASSLDLNNPKTQYF. CDR3 DNA: TGTGCCAGCAGCCTAGATTTAAATAACCCGAAGACCCAGTACTTC. The chain links TRBV9 to TRBJ2-5; D call uncertain. Trimming removed 4 bases from V and 6 bases from J, with 19 bases in between. The CDR3 totals 15 residues. Germline lookup yields CDR1 SGDLS and CDR2 YYNGEE.

As concerns this clonotype: It is unclear where the CDR3 begins or ends on the DNA, so no DNA is shown, and the CDR3 is as TCRdb lists it. The gene calls are TRBV12-3 or TRBV12-4 and TRBJ1-2; the table's D call, TRBD1, has no DNA check behind it. The CDR3 spans 15 amino acids, including both terminal residues. This chain's CDR3 is CASSILGGSHYGYTF.

This clonotype was seen only a few times. The chain carries TRBV6-5 and TRBJ2-5, with 8 bases fitting TRBD1. Looked up from germline, CDR1 is MNHEY and CDR2 is SVGAGI. The CDR3 loop spans 15 amino acids. J lost 7 bases, V lost 6 bases, and 13 bases had no gene match. CDR3 amino acids: CASSLSGQVRRTQYF. CDR3 nucleotides: TGTGCCAGCAGCCTTTCGGGACAGGTCCGACGGACCCAGTACTTC.

In regard to this clonotype: One base away lies a much larger clone, so this may be a sequencing read error. The rearrangement joins TRBV19 to TRBJ2-5, with 9 bases matching TRBD1. The CDR3 runs 16 residues. V shed 4 bases and J 2 bases; nucleotides not matched to a gene: 8. Germline V gene lookup returns CDR1 LNHDA and CDR2 SQIVND (reference sequence). The DNA of the CDR3 is TGTGCCAGTAGTACCCCTGCGGGACAGGGACAAGAGACCCAGTACTTC. It encodes CASSTPAGQGQETQYF.

This clonotype was counted between two and nine times. CDR3 in amino acids: CASSLTRGPGELFF. The CDR3 DNA reads TGTGCCAGCAGCTTAACCCGGGGGCCCGGGGAGCTGTTTTTT. The chain has TRBV7-3 and TRBJ2-2; D may match TRBD1 or TRBD2 (6 bases each). This CDR3 comprises 14 residues. CDR1 and CDR2 (germline): SGHTA, FQGTGA. With 0 bases removed from V and 6 bases from J, the gap between germline ends came to 8 bases.

As to this clonotype: No conserved phenylalanine or tryptophan ends this CDR3, so it is likely a read error. The chain carries TRBV5-5 and TRBJ1-1, with unresolved D. The CDR3 runs 11 residues. Germline CDR1 SGHKS, CDR2 YYEKEE (reference sequence). The CDR3 DNA sequence: TGCGCCAGCAGTGGGGAAACTGAAGCTTTCCTT. Protein sequence: CASSGETEAFL.

This clonotype was seen many times. The genes are TRBV6-1 and TRBJ2-7; D uncertain. The CDR3 runs 13 residues. Germline V CDR1 and CDR2: MNHNS, SASEGT. V was shortened by 10 bases and J by 0 bases, with 13 bases between the two germline ends. Here the CDR3 DNA reads TGTGCCACCCTCACCGCCAACTCCTACGAGCAGTACTTC. Amino acids: CATLTANSYEQYF.

This clonotype was detected a few times. The chain employs TRBV4-2 and TRBJ2-2, with a tentative D call TRBD2 (8 bases). The CDR3 is made up of 19 amino acids. V was trimmed by 3 bases and J by 3 bases, leaving 23 bases between them. Germline V lookup: CDR1 LGHNA, CDR2 YNFKEQ. Here the CDR3 DNA reads TGTGCCAGCAGCCAGCGACAGGGCGGGGGGACCGGTGACACCGGGGAGCTGTTTTTT. This translates into CASSQRQGGGTGDTGELFF.

This clonotype has at least ten counts. The chain couples TRBV2 to TRBJ1-6, with a weak D call TRBD1 (6 bases). The CDR3 length is 16 residues. The V gene lost 6 bases and the J gene lost 10 bases, with 22 bases spanning the gap. Germline values: CDR1 SNHLY, CDR2 FYNNEI. This CDR3 is CASRHPGEDRTSPLHF. The CDR3, as DNA: TGTGCCAGCAGACACCCCGGCGAGGACAGAACCTCACCCCTCCACTTT.

This clonotype was counted many times. This chain joins TRBV9 and TRBJ2-2; possible D gene TRBD1, 5 bases. The germline CDR1 and CDR2 sequences are SGDLS and YYNGEE. The length of the CDR3 is 16 residues. V was shortened by 2 bases and J by 3 bases, with 14 bases between the two germline ends. CDR3: CASSVYQGPDTGELFF. The CDR3 DNA is TGTGCCAGCAGCGTTTACCAGGGCCCGGACACCGGGGAGCTGTTTTTT.

This clonotype was seen many times. The rearrangement joins TRBV6-2 or TRBV6-3 to TRBJ1-1; D possibly corresponds to TRBD1 (5 bases). Between the trimmed V and J ends, which lost 5 bases and 4 bases, there was a span of 8 bases. Germline V gene data show CDR1 as MNHEY and CDR2 as SVGEGT. This CDR3 is built from 12 residues. The CDR3 bases are TGTGCCAGCAGTCGCAGGGTCACTGAAGCTTTCTTT. This codes for CASSRRVTEAFF.

The genes are TRBV7-3 and TRBJ1-6, with TRBD1 identical over 7 bases. Trimming cost V 7 bases and J 10 bases; bases outside gene matches: 10. There are 14 residues in the CDR3. The germline V gene has CDR1 SGHTA and CDR2 FQGTGA. This CDR3 is CASTVTQGNSPLHF. Here the CDR3 DNA reads TGTGCCAGCACCGTGACACAGGGGAACTCACCCCTCCACTTT.

In this sample, this clonotype turned up a few times. V usage is TRBV14 and J usage is TRBJ1-2; TRBD1 matches 7 bases. With V trimmed by 7 bases and J by 4 bases, 9 bases remained unmatched. The CDR3 sequence is 14 residues long. Germline values: CDR1 SGHDN, CDR2 FVKESK. The CDR3 nucleotides read TGTGCCAGCACCAGCAACAGGGGAGGCTATGGCTACACCTTC. As protein: CASTSNRGGYGYTF.

Comments on this clonotype: This sequence may be a read error, since a much larger clone differs from it by one base. The V call is TRBV7-2, the J call TRBJ2-1; D unresolved. The CDR3 has 13 amino acids. Germline loops: CDR1 SGHTA, CDR2 FQGNSA. Trimming pared 3 bases from V and 7 bases from J, leaving 10 bases between. The CDR3 DNA is TGTGCCAGCAGCTTTTGGGGTCGGAATGAGCAGTTCTTC. Protein product: CASSFWGRNEQFF.

The CDR3 bases are TGTGCCACCAGCAGAGATTTGACAGGGGGAGGCGGGGAGCCCCAGCATTTT. It translates to CATSRDLTGGGGEPQHF. The chain is built from TRBV15 and TRBJ1-5, with TRBD1 matching 9 bases. CDR1 and CDR2 from the germline V gene are LNHNV and YYDKDF (reference sequence). This CDR3 is 17 amino acids long. Trimming at V came to 0 bases and at J to 8 bases, leaving 11 bases not matched to a gene.

This clonotype was recorded only once. The chain recombines TRBV10-3 with TRBJ1-1; TRBD1 matches 10 bases. Germline V gene data show CDR1 as ENHRY and CDR2 as SYGVKD. The CDR3 is made up of 14 amino acids. V gave up 5 bases and J gave up 3 bases; unmatched junction bases: 3. CDR3 amino acids: CAISSTGGYTEAFF. DNA for the CDR3: TGTGCCATCAGTTCGACAGGGGGCTACACTGAAGCTTTCTTT.